This T cell receptor (beta chain) was identified during a study of breast tumors, draining lymph nodes, adjacent tissues. Axillary draining lymph nodes of breast cancer patients supplied the node samples. Points from the study as a whole: Tumors had less TCR diversity than lymph nodes, more than nontumor tissue. Luminal-like breast cancer showed significantly greater tumor-nontumor repertoire similarity than basal-like breast cancer did. The lymph node origin of tumor T cells was framed as consistent with a hypothesis, not demonstrated. The data were judged consistent with most tumor T cells coming from lymph node and expanding in tumor.

V was clipped by 2 bases and J by 2 bases, with 9 bases between them. The CDR3 runs to 14 residues. Per germline, CDR1 LGHDT and CDR2 YNNKEL (reference sequence). The sample holds many counts of this clonotype. Its antigen is unknown. TCRdb redid the calling of the multiplex PCR reads with MiXCR, one entry per CDR3 protein. The table has tens of thousands of distinct CDR3 sequences, about 21% seen once. The sample taken for sequencing was axillary lymph node tissue. The chain has TRBV3-1 and TRBJ1-2, with a tentative D call TRBD1 (5 bases). This clonotype originated in a female donor with breast cancer. Some clones in this sample may be carry-over from other donors' samples. CDR3: CASSQLTENYGYTF. In nucleotides, the CDR3 is TGTGCCAGCAGCCAACTGACAGAGAACTATGGCTACACCTTC.